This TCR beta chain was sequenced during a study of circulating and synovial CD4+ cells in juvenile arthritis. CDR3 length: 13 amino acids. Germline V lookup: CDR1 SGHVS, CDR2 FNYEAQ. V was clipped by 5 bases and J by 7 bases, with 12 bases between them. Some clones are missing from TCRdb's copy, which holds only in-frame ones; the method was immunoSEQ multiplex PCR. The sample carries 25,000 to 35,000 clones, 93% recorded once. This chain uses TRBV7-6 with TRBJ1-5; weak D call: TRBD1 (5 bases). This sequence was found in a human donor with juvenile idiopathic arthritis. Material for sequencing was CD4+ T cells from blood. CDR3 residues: CASSPRGEQPQHF. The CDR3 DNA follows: TGTGCCAGCAGCCCAAGGGGTGAACAGCCCCAGCATTTT.